Listed here are 5 T cell receptor beta chains from one sample, sequenced in a study of tumor-infiltrating lymphocytes in primary liver carcinoma. The template, about 550 ng total RNA, yielded TCR beta cDNA made with a constant-region primer. Three-round nested multiplex PCR performed with slightly modified ARM-PCR produced the TCR beta libraries. TRBV1-TRBV30 forward and Cbeta reverse primers drove the first two roughly 11-cycle rounds. TCRdb fed the multiplex PCR reads into MiXCR, producing one record per CDR3 protein. The table includes about 22,000 distinct CDR3 sequences, over 75% detected once. Starting material for RNA and DNA co-extraction consisted of about 19-32 mg of unsorted bulk tissue. Sequencing input: liver tumor tissue from sampling region 2. The subset is: tumor region T2, inferior pole. The receptors here all came from a woman aged 25 to 39 with primary liver carcinoma and hepatitis B virus infection.

The chain carries TRBV10-3 and TRBJ2-1; D gene ambiguous. The germline V gene encodes CDR1 ENHRY and CDR2 SYGVKD. The CDR3 consists of 14 residues. The CDR3 loop is CIISPTATRDEQFF. For the CDR3, the DNA is TGTATCATCAGTCCTACGGCGACCCGGGATGAGCAGTTCTTC.

Comments on this clonotype: The final CDR3 position lacks the conserved phenylalanine or tryptophan, pointing to a likely read error. The gene calls are TRBV11-2 and TRBJ2-6, with TRBD2 matching 7 bases. Germline CDR1 and CDR2: SGHAT and FQNNGV. The CDR3 covers 16 residues. The CDR3 loop reads CASSPVRGAGANVLTI. The CDR3 DNA reads TGTGCGAGCAGCCCCGTCCGGGGGGCTGGGGCCAACGTCCTGACTATC.

V is TRBV2 and J is TRBJ2-1; D is unclear. Germline V gives CDR1 SNHLY, CDR2 FYNNEI. The CDR3 covers 13 residues. CDR3 protein: CIGLVGSYNEQFF. CDR3 DNA: TGTATCGGTCTAGTCGGCTCCTACAATGAGCAGTTCTTC.

This chain connects TRBV5-4 to TRBJ2-3; 9 bases agree with TRBD2. The germline V gene has CDR1 SGHNT and CDR2 YYREEE (reference sequence). The CDR3 runs 18 residues. The trim removed 5 bases at V and 15 bases at J, leaving 28 bases unmatched. The CDR3 is CASSNPAASGNRTDIHYF. For the CDR3, the DNA is TGTGCCAGCAGTAACCCGGCGGCTAGCGGGAATCGGACAGATATACACTATTTT.

For this clonotype: One end of the junction is discordant with germline, which a read error may explain. This CDR3 is CASSVDGHPPRTYTQYF. CDR3 DNA: TGTGCCAGCAGCGTAGACGGACATCCTCCACGCACATATACGCAGTATTTT. J is TRBJ2-3 and V is TRBV5-4, with TRBD1 as a possible D gene (5 bases). The CDR3 length is 17 residues. In germline, CDR1 is SGHNT, CDR2 YYREEE (reference sequence). The full variable domain, in which reference TRBV5-4 and TRBJ2-3 provide the parts outside the CDR3, is ETGVTQSPTHLIKTRGQQVTLRCSSQSGHNTVSWYQQALGQGPQFIFQYYREEENGRGNFPPRFSGLQFPNYSSELNVNALELDDSALYLCASSVDGHPPRTYTQYFGPGTRLTVL.